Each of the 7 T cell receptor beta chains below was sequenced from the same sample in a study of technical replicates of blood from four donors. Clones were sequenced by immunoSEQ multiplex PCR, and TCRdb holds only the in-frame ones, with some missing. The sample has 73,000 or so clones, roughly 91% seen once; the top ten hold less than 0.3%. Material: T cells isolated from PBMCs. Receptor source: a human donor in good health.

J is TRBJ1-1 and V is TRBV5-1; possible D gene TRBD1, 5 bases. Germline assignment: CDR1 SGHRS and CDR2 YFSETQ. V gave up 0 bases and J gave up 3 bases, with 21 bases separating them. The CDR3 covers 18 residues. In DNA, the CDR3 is TGCGCCAGCAGCTTGGCCAAATTTTTCGGGGGAAAGGACACTGAAGCTTTCTTT. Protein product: CASSLAKFFGGKDTEAFF.

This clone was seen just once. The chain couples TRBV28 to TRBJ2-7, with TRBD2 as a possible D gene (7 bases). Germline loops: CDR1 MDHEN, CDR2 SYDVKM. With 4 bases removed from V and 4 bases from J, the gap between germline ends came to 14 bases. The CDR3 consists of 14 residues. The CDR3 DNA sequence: TGTGCCAGCAGTTCCCCCAAGGGGGGGTACGAGCAGTACTTC. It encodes CASSSPKGGYEQYF.

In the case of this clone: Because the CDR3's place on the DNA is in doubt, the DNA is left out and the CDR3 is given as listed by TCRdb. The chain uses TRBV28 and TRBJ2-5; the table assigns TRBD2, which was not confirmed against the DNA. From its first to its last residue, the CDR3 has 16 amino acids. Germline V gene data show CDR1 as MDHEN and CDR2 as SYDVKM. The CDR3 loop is CASSTSWASPPETQYF.

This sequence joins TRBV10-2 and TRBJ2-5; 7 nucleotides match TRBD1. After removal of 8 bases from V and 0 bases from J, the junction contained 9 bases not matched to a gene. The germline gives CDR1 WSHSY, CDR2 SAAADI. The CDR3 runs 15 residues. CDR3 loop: CASSRGSAYQETQYF. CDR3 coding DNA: TGCGCCAGCTCCAGGGGGAGCGCGTACCAAGAGACCCAGTACTTC.

The CDR3 nucleotides read TGTGCCAGCAGCCTAAAGGTTACTAGCGGGAGGTACAATGAGCAGTTCTTC. Protein sequence: CASSLKVTSGRYNEQFF. The chain employs TRBV7-6 and TRBJ2-1; TRBD2 matches at 12 bases. J lost 4 bases, V lost 5 bases, and 9 bases had no gene match. The CDR3 spans 17 residues. Per germline, CDR1 SGHVS and CDR2 FNYEAQ.

Here the CDR3 DNA reads TGCGCCAGCGGTTTAGCGGCTAGCTCCTACAATGAGCAGTTCTTC. The encoded protein is CASGLAASSYNEQFF. The chain employs TRBV5-1 and TRBJ2-1; possible D gene TRBD2, 6 bases. V was shortened by 7 bases and J by 0 bases, with 14 bases between the two germline ends. The CDR3 runs 15 residues. The germline gives CDR1 SGHRS, CDR2 YFSETQ.

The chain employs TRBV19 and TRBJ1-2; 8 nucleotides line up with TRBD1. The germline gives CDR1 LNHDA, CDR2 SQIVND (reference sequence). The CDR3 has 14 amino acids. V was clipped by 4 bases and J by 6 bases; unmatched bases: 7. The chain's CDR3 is CASSTTGERDGYTF. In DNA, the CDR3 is TGTGCCAGTAGTACGACAGGGGAAAGGGATGGCTACACCTTC.